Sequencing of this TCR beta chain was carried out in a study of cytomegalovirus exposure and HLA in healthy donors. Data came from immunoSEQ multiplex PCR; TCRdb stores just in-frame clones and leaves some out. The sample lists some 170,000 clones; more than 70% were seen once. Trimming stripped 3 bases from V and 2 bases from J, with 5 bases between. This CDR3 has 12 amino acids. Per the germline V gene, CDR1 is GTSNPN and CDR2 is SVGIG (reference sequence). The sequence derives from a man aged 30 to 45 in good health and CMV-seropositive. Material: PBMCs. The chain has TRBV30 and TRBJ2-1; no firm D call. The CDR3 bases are TGTGCCTGGAGGTTAACCTACAATGAGCAGTTCTTC. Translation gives CAWRLTYNEQFF.